A single sample is the source of the 9 T cell receptor beta chains below, sequenced in a study of cytomegalovirus exposure and HLA in healthy donors. The PCR used 60 Vbeta and 13 Jbeta primers. Profiling relied on immunoSEQ multiplex PCR, and the TCRdb table lists in-frame clones only, not all of them. The sample gives 90,000 to 130,000 clones, approximately 82% of which show up once; 22% is in the top ten. Sequenced sample: PBMCs. Receptors originate from a man between 25 and 39 years old in good health and CMV-seropositive.

The rearrangement joins TRBV5-1 to TRBJ2-3; D perhaps matches TRBD2 (5 bases). The CDR3 is 14 amino acids. V lost 4 bases and J 0 bases, leaving 9 bases between the germline ends. Germline CDR1 and CDR2: SGHRS and YFSETQ. CDR3 nucleotides: TGCGCCAGCAGCAACAGCGGAAGCACAGATACGCAGTATTTT. Amino acid sequence: CASSNSGSTDTQYF.

V gene TRBV7-3 combines with J gene TRBJ1-2; D ambiguous. The CDR3 totals 13 residues. CDR1 SGHTA and CDR2 FQGTGA come from the germline V gene. Deletions cut 7 bases from V and 0 bases from J, with 9 bases between. The CDR3 nucleotides are TGTGCCAGCATACTGTCCTCTAACTATGGCTACACCTTC. Protein product: CASILSSNYGYTF.

Notes on this clone: Distinct nucleotide sequences in the sample also encode this CDR3. V is TRBV13 and J is TRBJ2-7; D is uncertain. The germline V gene encodes CDR1 PRHDT and CDR2 FYEKMQ (reference sequence). V dropped 1 base and J dropped 7 bases, with 14 bases sitting between them. The CDR3 totals 14 residues. CDR3 residues: CASSLAPALGEQYF. Here the CDR3 DNA reads TGTGCCAGCAGCTTAGCGCCCGCCCTCGGGGAGCAGTACTTC.

This clone was picked up one time. The genes are TRBV7-8 and TRBJ1-1; no firm D call. V lost 3 bases, J lost 1 base, and 6 bases lay in between. Germline CDR1 reads SGHVS; CDR2 reads FQNEAQ. The CDR3 has 13 amino acids. CDR3 coding DNA: TGTGCCAGCAGCTTTGAGTGGAACACTGAAGCTTTCTTT. It codes for CASSFEWNTEAFF.

There are a few counts of this clone. This chain links TRBV2 with TRBJ1-2; TRBD1 aligns across 7 bases. The CDR3 is made up of 18 amino acids. Germline V gene data show CDR1 as SNHLY and CDR2 as FYNNEI. V shed 0 bases and J 2 bases; nucleotides not matched to a gene: 12. The CDR3 here is CASSEADRPLNLNYGYTF. Written as DNA, the CDR3 is TGTGCCAGCAGTGAAGCGGACAGGCCGCTAAACCTCAACTATGGCTACACCTTC.

This clone is a singleton in its sample. V is TRBV19 and J is TRBJ2-5; perhaps TRBD2 as D (6 bases). Trimming stripped 6 bases from V and 1 base from J, with 12 bases between. The CDR3 runs to 14 residues. The germline V gene encodes CDR1 LNHDA and CDR2 SQIVND (reference sequence). DNA for the CDR3: TGTGCCAGTAGCACCGGGACTGCCCAAGAGACCCAGTACTTC. It encodes CASSTGTAQETQYF. Variable domain in full (rest from reference TRBV19 and TRBJ2-5): DGGITQSPKYLFRKEGQNVTLSCEQNLNHDAMYWYRQDPGQGLRLIYYSQIVNDFQKGDIAEGYSVSREKKESFPLTVTSAQKNPTAFYLCASSTGTAQETQYFGPGTRLLVL.

This chain uses TRBV5-1 with TRBJ1-4, with TRBD1 identical over 9 bases. With V trimmed by 4 bases and J by 8 bases, 6 bases remained unmatched. This CDR3 region has 14 residues. In germline, CDR1 is SGHRS, CDR2 YFSETQ. This CDR3 reads CASSQGQGYEKLFF. The CDR3 region has the DNA TGCGCCAGCAGCCAGGGACAGGGCTACGAAAAACTGTTTTTT.

This clone came up a few times. The chain has TRBV7-9 and TRBJ1-3; TRBD1 matches 8 bases. Trimming cost V 5 bases and J 3 bases; bases outside gene matches: 6. The CDR3 has 15 residues. Germline lookup yields CDR1 SEHNR and CDR2 FQNEAQ (reference sequence). DNA for the CDR3: TGTGCCAGCAGCCACCGACAGGGGAATGGAAACACCATATATTTT. It codes for CASSHRQGNGNTIYF.

This clone has just one count. The chain recombines TRBV6-5 with TRBJ2-7; 7 bases agree with TRBD1. Unmatched junction bases numbered 8, after V lost 5 bases and J lost 7 bases. The CDR3 is made up of 13 amino acids. From germline, CDR1 is MNHEY and CDR2 SVGAGI. The CDR3 sequence is CASSELGGGEQYV. The CDR3 nucleotides read TGTGCCAGCAGTGAATTAGGGGGCGGTGAGCAGTACGTC.